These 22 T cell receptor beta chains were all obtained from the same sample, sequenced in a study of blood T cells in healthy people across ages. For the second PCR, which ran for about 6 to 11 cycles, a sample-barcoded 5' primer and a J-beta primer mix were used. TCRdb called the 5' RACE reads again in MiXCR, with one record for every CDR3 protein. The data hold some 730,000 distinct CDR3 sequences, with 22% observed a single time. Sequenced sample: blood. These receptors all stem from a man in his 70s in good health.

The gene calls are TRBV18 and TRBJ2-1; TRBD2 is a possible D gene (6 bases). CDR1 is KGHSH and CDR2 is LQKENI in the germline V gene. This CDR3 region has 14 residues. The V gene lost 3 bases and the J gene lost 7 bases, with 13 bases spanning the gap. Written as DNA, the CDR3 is TGTGCCAGCTCACCGGATATGGGGGGAAATGAGCAGTTCTTC. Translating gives CASSPDMGGNEQFF.

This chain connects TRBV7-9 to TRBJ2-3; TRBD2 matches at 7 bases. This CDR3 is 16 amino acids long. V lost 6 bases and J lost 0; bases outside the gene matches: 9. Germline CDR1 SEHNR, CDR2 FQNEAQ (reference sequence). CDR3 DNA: TGTGCCAGCAGTCCCTACGGCGGGAGCAGCACAGATACGCAGTATTTT. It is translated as CASSPYGGSSTDTQYF.

The CDR3 sequence: CSVGGGDTQYF. CDR3 nucleotides: TGCAGCGTTGGAGGGGGAGATACGCAGTATTTT. The chain employs TRBV29-1 and TRBJ2-3, with D tentatively TRBD1 (6 bases). The V gene lost 4 bases and the J gene lost 5 bases, with 7 bases spanning the gap. Per the germline V gene, CDR1 is SQVTM and CDR2 is ANQGSEA. CDR3 length equals 11 residues.

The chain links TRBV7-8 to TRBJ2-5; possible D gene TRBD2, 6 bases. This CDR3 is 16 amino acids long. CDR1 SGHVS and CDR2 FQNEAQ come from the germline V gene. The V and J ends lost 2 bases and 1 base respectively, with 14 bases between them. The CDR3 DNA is TGTGCCAGCAGCTTACGAGGAGGGCACCCCCAAGAGACCCAGTACTTC. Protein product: CASSLRGGHPQETQYF. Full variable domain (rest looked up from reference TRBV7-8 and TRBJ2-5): GAGVSQSPRYKVAKRGQDVALRCDPISGHVSLFWYQQALGQGPEFLTYFQNEAQLDKSGLPSDRFFAERPEGSVSTLKIQRTQQEDSAVYLCASSLRGGHPQETQYFGPGTRLLVL.

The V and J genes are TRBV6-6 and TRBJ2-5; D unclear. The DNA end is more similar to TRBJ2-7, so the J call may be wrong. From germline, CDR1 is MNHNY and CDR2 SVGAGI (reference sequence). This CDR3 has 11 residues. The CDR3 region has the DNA TGTGCCAGCAGTTATCTAAACGAGCAGTACTTC. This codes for CASSYLNEQYF.

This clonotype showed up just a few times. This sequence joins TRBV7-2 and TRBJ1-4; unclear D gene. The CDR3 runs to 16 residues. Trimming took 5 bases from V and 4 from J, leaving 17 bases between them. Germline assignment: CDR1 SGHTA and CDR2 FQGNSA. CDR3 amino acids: CASSQRAQAVNEKLFF. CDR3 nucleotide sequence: TGTGCCAGCAGCCAAAGGGCCCAGGCGGTTAATGAAAAACTGTTTTTT.

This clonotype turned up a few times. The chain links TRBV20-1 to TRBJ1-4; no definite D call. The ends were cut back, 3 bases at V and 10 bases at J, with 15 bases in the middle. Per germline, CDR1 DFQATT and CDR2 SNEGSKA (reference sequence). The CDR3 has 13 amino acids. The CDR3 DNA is TGCAGTGCTAGCCCTCAAGACTTGGGAAAACTGTTTTTT. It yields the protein CSASPQDLGKLFF.

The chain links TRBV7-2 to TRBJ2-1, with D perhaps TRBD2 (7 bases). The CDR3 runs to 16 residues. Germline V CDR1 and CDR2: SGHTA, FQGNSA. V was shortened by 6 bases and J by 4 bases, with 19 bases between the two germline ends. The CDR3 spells CASRTQGGDFYNEQFF. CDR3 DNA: TGTGCCAGCAGGACCCAAGGGGGGGATTTTTACAATGAGCAGTTCTTC.

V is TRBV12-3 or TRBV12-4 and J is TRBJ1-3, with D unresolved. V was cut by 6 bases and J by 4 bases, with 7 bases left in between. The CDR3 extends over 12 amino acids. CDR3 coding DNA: TGTGCCAGCAGGGTCCTAGGAAACACCATATATTTT. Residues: CASRVLGNTIYF.

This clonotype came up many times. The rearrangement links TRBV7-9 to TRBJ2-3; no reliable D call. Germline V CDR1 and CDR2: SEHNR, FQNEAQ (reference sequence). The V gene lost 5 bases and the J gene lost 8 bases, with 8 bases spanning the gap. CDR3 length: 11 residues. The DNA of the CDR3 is TGTGCCAGCAGCCCAGGCGTTACGCAGTATTTT. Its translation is CASSPGVTQYF.

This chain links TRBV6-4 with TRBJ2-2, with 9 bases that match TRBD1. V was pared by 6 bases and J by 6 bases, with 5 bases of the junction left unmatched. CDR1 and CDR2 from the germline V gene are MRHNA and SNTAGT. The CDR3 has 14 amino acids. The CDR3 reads CASRTGTGSGELFF. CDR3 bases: TGTGCCAGCAGAACCGGGACAGGGTCCGGGGAGCTGTTTTTT.

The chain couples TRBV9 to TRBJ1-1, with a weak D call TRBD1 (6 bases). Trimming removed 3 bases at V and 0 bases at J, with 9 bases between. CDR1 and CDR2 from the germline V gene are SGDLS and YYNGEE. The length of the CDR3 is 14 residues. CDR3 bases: TGTGCCAGCAGCGCGACAGGTATGAACACTGAAGCTTTCTTT. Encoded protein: CASSATGMNTEAFF.

The CDR3 reads CASSQDLGAYNSPLHF. The CDR3 DNA is TGTGCCAGCAGCCAAGATTTAGGGGCCTATAATTCACCCCTCCACTTT. The gene calls are TRBV3-1 and TRBJ1-6, with a weak D call TRBD1 (5 bases). The germline CDR1 and CDR2 sequences are LGHDT and YNNKEL (reference sequence). V was shortened by 0 bases and J by 2 bases, with 8 bases between the two germline ends. The CDR3 is made up of 16 amino acids.

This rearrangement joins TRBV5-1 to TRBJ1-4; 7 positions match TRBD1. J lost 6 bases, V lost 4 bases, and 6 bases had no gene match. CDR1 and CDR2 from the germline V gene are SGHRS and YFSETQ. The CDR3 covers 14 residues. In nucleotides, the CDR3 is TGCGCCAGCAGCGAGCAGGGGGGTGATGAAAAACTGTTTTTT. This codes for CASSEQGGDEKLFF.

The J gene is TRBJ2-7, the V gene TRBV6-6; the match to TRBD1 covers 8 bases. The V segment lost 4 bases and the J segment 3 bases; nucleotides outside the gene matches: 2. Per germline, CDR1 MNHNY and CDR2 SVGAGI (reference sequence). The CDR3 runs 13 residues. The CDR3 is CASSFDRGYEQYV. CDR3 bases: TGTGCCAGCAGTTTTGACAGGGGCTACGAGCAGTACGTC.

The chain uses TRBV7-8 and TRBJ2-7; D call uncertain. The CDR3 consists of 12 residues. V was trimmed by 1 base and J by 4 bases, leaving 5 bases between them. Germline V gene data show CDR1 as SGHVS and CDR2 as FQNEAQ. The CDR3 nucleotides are TGTGCCAGCAGCTTAGTCAAGTACGAGCAGTACTTC. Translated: CASSLVKYEQYF.

The CDR3 DNA reads as TGCGCCAGCAGCCAAGAGGGCAGCGCTACCTCCTACGAGCAGTACTTC. It is translated as CASSQEGSATSYEQYF. V gene TRBV4-1 combines with J gene TRBJ2-7; D gene ambiguous. V was clipped by 0 bases and J by 0 bases, with 12 bases between them. The V gene's germline CDR1 is MGHRA and CDR2 YSYEKL. This CDR3 comprises 16 residues.

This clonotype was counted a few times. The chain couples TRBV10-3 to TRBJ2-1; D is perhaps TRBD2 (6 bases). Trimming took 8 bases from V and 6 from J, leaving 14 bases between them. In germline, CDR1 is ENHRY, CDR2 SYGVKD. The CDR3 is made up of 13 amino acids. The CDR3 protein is CAIQRSSGNEQFF. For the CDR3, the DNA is TGTGCCATCCAGAGAAGTAGCGGCAATGAGCAGTTCTTC.

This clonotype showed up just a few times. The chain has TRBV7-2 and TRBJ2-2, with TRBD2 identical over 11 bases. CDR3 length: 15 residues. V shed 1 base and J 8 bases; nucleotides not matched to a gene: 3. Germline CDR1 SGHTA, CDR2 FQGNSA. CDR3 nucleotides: TGTGCCAGCAGCTTAGAACTAGCGGGGGCTGGGGAGCTGTTTTTT. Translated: CASSLELAGAGELFF.

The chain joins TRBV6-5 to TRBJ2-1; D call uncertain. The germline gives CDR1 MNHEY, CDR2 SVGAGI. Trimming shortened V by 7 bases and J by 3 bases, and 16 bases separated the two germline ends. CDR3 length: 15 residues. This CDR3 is CASTPARVFYNEQFF. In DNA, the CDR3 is TGTGCCAGCACCCCAGCGAGAGTATTCTACAATGAGCAGTTCTTC.

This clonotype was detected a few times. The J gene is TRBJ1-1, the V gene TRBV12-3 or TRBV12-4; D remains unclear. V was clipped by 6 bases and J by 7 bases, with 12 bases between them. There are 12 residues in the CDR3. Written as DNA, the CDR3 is TGTGCCAGCAGAGGCTCACAGAGTGAAGCTTTCTTT. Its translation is CASRGSQSEAFF.

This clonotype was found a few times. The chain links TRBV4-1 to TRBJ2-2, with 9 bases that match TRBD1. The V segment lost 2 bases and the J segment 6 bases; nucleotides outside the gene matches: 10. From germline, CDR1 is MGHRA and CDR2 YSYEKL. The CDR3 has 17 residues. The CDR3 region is CASSQTSDRGNAGELFF. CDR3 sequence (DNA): TGCGCCAGCAGCCAAACTTCGGACAGGGGTAACGCCGGGGAGCTGTTTTTT.